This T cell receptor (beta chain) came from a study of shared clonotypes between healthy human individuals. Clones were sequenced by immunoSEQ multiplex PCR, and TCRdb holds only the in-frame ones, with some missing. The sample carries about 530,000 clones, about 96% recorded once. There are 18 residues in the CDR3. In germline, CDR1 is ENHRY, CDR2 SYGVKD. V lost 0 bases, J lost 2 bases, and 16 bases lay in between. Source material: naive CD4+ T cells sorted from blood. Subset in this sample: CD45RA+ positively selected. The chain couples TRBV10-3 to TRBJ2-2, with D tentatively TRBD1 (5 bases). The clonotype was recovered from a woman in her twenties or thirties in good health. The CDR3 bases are TGTGCCATCAGTGAGTCCCTTACTTTGACAGCAAACACCGGGGAGCTGTTTTTT. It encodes CAISESLTLTANTGELFF.